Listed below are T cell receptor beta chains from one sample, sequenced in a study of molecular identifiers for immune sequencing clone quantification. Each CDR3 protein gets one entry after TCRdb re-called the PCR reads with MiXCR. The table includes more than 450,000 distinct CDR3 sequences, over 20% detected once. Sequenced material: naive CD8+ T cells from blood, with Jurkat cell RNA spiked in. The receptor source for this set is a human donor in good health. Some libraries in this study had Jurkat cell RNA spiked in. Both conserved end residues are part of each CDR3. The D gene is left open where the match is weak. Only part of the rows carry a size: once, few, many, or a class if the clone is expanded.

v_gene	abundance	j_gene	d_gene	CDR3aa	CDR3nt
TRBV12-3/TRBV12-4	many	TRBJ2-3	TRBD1	CASSSPTGAITDTQYF	TGTGCCAGCAGTTCCCCAACAGGGGCCATCACAGATACGCAGTATTTT
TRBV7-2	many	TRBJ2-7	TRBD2	CASSLFAGEDEQYF	TGTGCCAGCAGCTTATTTGCGGGGGAAGACGAGCAGTACTTC
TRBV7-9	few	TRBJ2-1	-	CASSLNQGSYNERFF	TGTGCCAGCAGCTTAAACCAGGGTTCCTACAATGAGCGGTTCTTC
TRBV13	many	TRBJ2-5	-	CASSVDGQETQYF	TGTGCCAGCAGCGTGGACGGGCAAGAGACCCAGTACTTC
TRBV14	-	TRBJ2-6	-	CASSPRWGQQGTSGANVLTF	TGTGCCAGCAGCCCTCGATGGGGGCAGCAAGGAACCTCTGGGGCCAACGTCCTGACTTTC
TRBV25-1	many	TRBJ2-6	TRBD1	CASRGQGGRSAGANVLTF	TGTGCCAGCAGAGGACAGGGTGGCCGCTCGGCTGGGGCCAACGTCCTGACTTTC
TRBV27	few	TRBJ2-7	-	CASSTEGVEQYF	TGTGCCAGCAGTACCGAAGGGGTGGAGCAGTACTTC
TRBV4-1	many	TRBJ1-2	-	CASSRGGSRYGYTF	TGCGCCAGCAGCCGCGGAGGGAGTCGCTATGGCTACACCTTC
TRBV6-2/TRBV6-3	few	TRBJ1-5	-	CASSYSRYRDYQPQHF	TGTGCCAGCAGTTACTCGAGGTACAGGGACTATCAGCCCCAGCATTTT
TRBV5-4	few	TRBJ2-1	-	CASSLGSGGYSNEQFF	TGTGCCAGCAGCTTGGGATCTGGGGGCTATAGCAATGAGCAGTTCTTC
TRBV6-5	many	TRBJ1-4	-	CASSNADGGNEKLFF	TGTGCCAGCAGTAACGCGGACGGAGGAAATGAAAAACTGTTTTTT
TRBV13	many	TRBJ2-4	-	CASSLYSNIQYF	TGTGCCAGCAGCTTATACTCAAACATTCAGTACTTC
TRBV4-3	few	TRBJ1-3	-	CASSHGSGSGNTIYF	TGCGCCAGCAGCCACGGCAGTGGCTCTGGAAACACCATATATTTT
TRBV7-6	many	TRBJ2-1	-	CASSPNPDKPNNEQFF	TGTGCCAGCAGCCCAAATCCAGACAAACCTAACAATGAGCAGTTCTTC
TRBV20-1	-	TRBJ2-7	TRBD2	CSARSGSGIPYEQYF	TGCAGTGCTAGATCGGGTAGCGGGATTCCCTACGAGCAGTACTTC
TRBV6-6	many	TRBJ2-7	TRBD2	CASSTGLAIYEQYF	TGTGCCAGCAGCACGGGACTAGCGATCTACGAGCAGTACTTC
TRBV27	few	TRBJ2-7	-	CASTFGHEQYF	TGTGCCAGCACCTTTGGCCACGAGCAGTACTTC
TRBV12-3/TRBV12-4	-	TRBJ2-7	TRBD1	CASRPGQAKSSYEQYF	TGTGCCAGCAGACCCGGACAGGCGAAAAGCTCCTACGAGCAGTACTTC
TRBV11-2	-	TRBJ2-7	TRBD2	CASGSGLAYEQYF	TGTGCCAGCGGCTCGGGACTAGCCTACGAGCAGTACTTC
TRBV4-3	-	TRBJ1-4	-	CASSQEGFGQINEKLFF	TGCGCCAGCAGCCAAGAGGGTTTTGGACAGATTAATGAAAAACTGTTTTTT
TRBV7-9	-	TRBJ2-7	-	CASSRLGQGPSYEQYF	TGTGCCAGCAGCCGTTTGGGCCAGGGGCCCTCCTACGAGCAGTACTTC
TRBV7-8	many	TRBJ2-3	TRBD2	CASSLWGTSGGLDTQYF	TGTGCCAGCAGCCTATGGGGGACTAGCGGGGGGTTAGATACGCAGTATTTT
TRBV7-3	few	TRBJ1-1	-	CASSLTAEMNTEAFF	TGTGCCAGCAGCTTAACGGCAGAGATGAACACTGAAGCTTTCTTT
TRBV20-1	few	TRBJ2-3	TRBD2	CSAPPWGGDVTSTDTQYF	TGCAGTGCCCCCCCCTGGGGGGGGGATGTAACTAGCACAGATACGCAGTATTTT
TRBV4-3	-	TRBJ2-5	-	CASSQGVTPAGLETQYF	TGCGCCAGCAGCCAAGGGGTAACACCTGCCGGGCTCGAGACCCAGTACTTC
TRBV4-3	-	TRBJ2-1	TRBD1	CASSPQGEYNEQLF	TGCGCCAGCAGCCCACAGGGGGAGTACAATGAGCAGCTCTTC
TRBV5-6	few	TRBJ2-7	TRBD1	CASTSRDSSYEQYF	TGTGCCAGCACTTCCCGGGACAGCTCCTACGAGCAGTACTTC
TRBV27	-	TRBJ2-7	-	CASRNRGGTYEQYF	TGTGCCAGCAGAAACAGGGGGGGGACCTACGAGCAGTACTTC
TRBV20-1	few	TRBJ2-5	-	CSARTSGFQETQYF	TGCAGTGCTCGTACCTCAGGGTTCCAAGAGACCCAGTACTTC
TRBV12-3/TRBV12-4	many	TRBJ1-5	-	CASSLVGEFQPQHF	TGTGCCAGCAGTTTGGTGGGGGAGTTTCAGCCCCAGCATTTT
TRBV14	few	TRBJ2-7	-	CASSQGPNQGAEQYF	TGTGCCAGCAGCCAAGGCCCCAATCAGGGCGCCGAGCAGTACTTC
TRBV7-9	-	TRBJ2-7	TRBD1	CASSAIGQGASYEQYF	TGTGCCAGCAGCGCAATCGGACAGGGGGCTTCCTACGAGCAGTACTTC
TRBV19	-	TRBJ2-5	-	CASKVSGEGSETQYF	TGTGCCAGTAAAGTCAGCGGAGAGGGTTCAGAGACCCAGTACTTC
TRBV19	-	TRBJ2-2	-	CASSIGWVTGELFF	TGTGCCAGTAGTATAGGTTGGGTAACCGGGGAGCTGTTTTTT
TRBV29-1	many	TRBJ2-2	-	CSVVGLNTGELFF	TGCAGCGTGGTGGGCCTGAACACCGGGGAGCTGTTTTTT
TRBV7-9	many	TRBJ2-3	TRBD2	CASSSSVWGTSGSRADTQYF	TGTGCCAGCAGCTCGTCGGTGTGGGGGACTAGCGGGAGCAGGGCAGATACGCAGTATTTT
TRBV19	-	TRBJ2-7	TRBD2	CASSPAGVMSYEQYF	TGTGCCAGTAGTCCAGCGGGAGTAATGTCATACGAGCAGTACTTC
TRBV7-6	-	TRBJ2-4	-	CASSLESSDKNIQYF	TGTGCCAGCAGCTTAGAGTCTAGCGACAAAAACATTCAGTACTTC
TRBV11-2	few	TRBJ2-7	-	CASSLSWSGTRHSYEQYF	TGTGCCAGCAGCTTATCCTGGTCTGGGACACGACACTCCTACGAGCAGTACTTC
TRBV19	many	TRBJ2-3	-	CASSLRVGDTQYF	TGTGCCAGTAGCTTGAGGGTGGGAGATACGCAGTATTTT
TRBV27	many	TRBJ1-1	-	CASSLYGDTEAFF	TGTGCCAGCAGTTTGTATGGGGACACTGAAGCTTTCTTT
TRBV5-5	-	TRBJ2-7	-	CASVFRQGATEQYF	TGTGCCAGCGTCTTCCGGCAGGGTGCGACTGAGCAGTACTTC
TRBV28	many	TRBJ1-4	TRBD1	CASSPRQGGEKLFF	TGTGCCAGCAGTCCCCGACAGGGTGGTGAAAAACTGTTTTTT
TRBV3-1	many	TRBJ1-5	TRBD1	CASSQVGGQRPQPQHF	TGTGCCAGCAGCCAAGTGGGGGGACAGCGCCCTCAGCCCCAGCATTTT
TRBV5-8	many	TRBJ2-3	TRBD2	CASSVFSGSPPDTQYF	TGTGCCAGCAGCGTATTTAGCGGGAGTCCCCCAGATACGCAGTATTTT
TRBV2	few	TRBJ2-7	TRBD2	CASSVFASGSGYEQYF	TGTGCCAGCAGTGTTTTTGCTAGCGGGAGTGGCTACGAGCAGTACTTC
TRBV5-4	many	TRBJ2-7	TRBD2	CASSSIGGGQYEQYF	TGTGCCAGCAGCTCGATCGGGGGGGGCCAATACGAGCAGTACTTC
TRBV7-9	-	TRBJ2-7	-	CASSSGLHSYEQYF	TGTGCCAGCAGCTCGGGACTTCACTCCTACGAGCAGTACTTC
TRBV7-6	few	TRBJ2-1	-	CASSLDFAGASYNEQFF	TGTGCCAGCAGCTTAGATTTTGCGGGGGCTAGCTACAATGAGCAGTTCTTC
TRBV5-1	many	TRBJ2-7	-	CASSDDNNEQYF	TGCGCCAGCAGCGACGATAACAACGAGCAGTACTTC
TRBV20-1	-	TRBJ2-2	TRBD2	CSARTSYTGELFF	TGCAGTGCCCGGACTAGTTACACCGGGGAGCTGTTTTTT
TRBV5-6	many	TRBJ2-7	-	CASSLVQDPWTSAYEQYF	TGTGCCAGCAGCTTGGTGCAGGACCCCTGGACATCCGCCTACGAGCAGTACTTC